This is a list of T cell receptor beta chains from one sample in a study of shared clonotypes between healthy human individuals. Only in-frame clones appear in the TCRdb table, and some are missing; sequencing was by immunoSEQ multiplex PCR. This table holds millions of clones, approximately 93% found once. Sequenced sample: naive CD4+ T cells from PBMCs. These receptors were collected from a man aged 18 to 29 in good health. Some clones in this sample may be carry-over from other donors' samples. CDR3s include the opening cysteine and the closing phenylalanine or tryptophan.

j_gene	v_gene	CDR3aa
TRBJ1-1	TRBV2	CASSDEYRANTEAFF
TRBJ2-3	TRBV5-1	CASSHDGSDTQYF
TRBJ2-7	TRBV7-2	CASSLAGAAYEQYF
TRBJ1-1	TRBV5-3	CARSLDSDTEAFF
TRBJ1-6	TRBV20-1	CSARVNSPLHF
TRBJ1-5	TRBV7-2	CASSSSPTAQHF
TRBJ1-2	TRBV11-2	CASSLGTRGYTF
TRBJ2-3	TRBV7-3	CASSLGGGRLGTDTQYF
TRBJ2-3	TRBV6-1	CASRLDRGTDTQYF
TRBJ1-1	TRBV28	CASSIRVAEAFF
TRBJ2-3	TRBV4-1	CASSQVTVTDTQYF
TRBJ1-2	TRBV5-4	CASSSQDRGGGYTF
TRBJ2-2	TRBV5-1	CASSLGIQANTGELFF
TRBJ2-5	TRBV5-1	CASSLGLAGGPKETQYF
TRBJ2-7	TRBV5-1	CASSRTGVYEQYF
TRBJ1-5	TRBV6-1	CASRAQGDQPQHF
TRBJ2-7	TRBV5-1	CASSLGLAATLYEQYF
TRBJ2-3	TRBV19	CASRPRATSTDTQYF
TRBJ1-6	TRBV4-3	CASSQDLAGIYNSPLHF
TRBJ2-7	TRBV7-2	CASSLFRGGTYEQYF
TRBJ2-2	TRBV13	CATHRWARTSGSGNTGELFF
TRBJ2-7	TRBV29-1	CSVESSRTYEQYF
TRBJ2-3	TRBV7-2	CASSLASFDSGRKADTQYF
TRBJ2-5	TRBV5-8	CASSLGPRDETQYF
TRBJ2-5	TRBV11-3	CASSLVWGLAGDRETQYF
TRBJ2-6	TRBV7-9	CASSLDLGGANVLTF
TRBJ2-1	TRBV9	CASSVTGSSYNEQFF
TRBJ2-2	TRBV6-1	CATSPSGNTGELFF
TRBJ2-7	TRBV4-3	CASSQWTSGNSYEQYF
TRBJ2-1	TRBV7-6	CASSVYPRDEQFF
TRBJ1-1	TRBV27	CASSLFRTLNTEAFF
TRBJ2-7	TRBV6-5	CASSYLAGAPYEQYF
TRBJ2-5	TRBV10-3	CAIRDRGPQETQYF
TRBJ1-2	TRBV28	CASSWDNYGYTF
TRBJ1-2	TRBV28	CASRAGGYGYTF
TRBJ1-1	TRBV5-1	CASSLGQTGNTEAFF
TRBJ2-7	TRBV28	CASSHYEQYF
TRBJ2-3	TRBV28	CASSLRGTDTQYF
TRBJ1-1	TRBV28	CASKSGTGAPRGVEAFF
TRBJ2-1	TRBV7-9	CASSGTSGDYNEQFF
TRBJ1-5	TRBV5-1	CASSERDREEYSNQPQHF
TRBJ2-2	TRBV11-2	CASSLLAGGTGELFF
TRBJ2-7	TRBV18	CASSLSRPNEQYF
TRBJ2-1	TRBV6-5	CASRATGNEQFF
TRBJ1-3	TRBV5-1	CASSSSGTGGNTIYF
TRBJ2-5	TRBV18	CASSPAQETQYF
TRBJ2-2	TRBV2	CASSGGTGANTGELFF
TRBJ1-1	TRBV29-1	CSVAPTGNTEAFF
TRBJ2-7	TRBV7-2	CASSLVAVGVYEQYF
TRBJ2-3	TRBV7-9	CASSRVPGLAGVSTDTQYF
TRBJ2-7	TRBV7-6	CASSNRQGGYEQYF
TRBJ1-1	TRBV18	CASSLGTGGNTEAFF
TRBJ1-2	TRBV28	CASSLIQLNYGYTF
TRBJ2-1	TRBV15	CATSRGSTSNRNEQFF
TRBJ1-5	TRBV28	CASSLGLSNQPQHF
TRBJ2-7	TRBV30	CAWETQGLRYF
TRBJ2-6	TRBV28	CASSPGGQGANVLTF
TRBJ1-2	TRBV6-4	CASSAGRHYGYTF
TRBJ2-2	TRBV27	CASSLRRGAGELFF